Given below is one T cell receptor beta chain in context. Clones were sequenced by immunoSEQ multiplex PCR, and TCRdb holds only the in-frame ones, with some missing. The repertoire has about 98,000 clones, roughly 90% of them found once; the top ten carry 2.8%. Every single patient, without exception, relapsed after autologous stem cell transplantation, and brentuximab vedotin exposure varied. The data originate from a study of PD-1 blockade in classical Hodgkin lymphoma. The CDR3 runs to 15 residues. J was trimmed by 0 bases and V by 4 bases; bases with no gene match: 5. CDR1 SGHNT and CDR2 YYREEE come from the germline V gene (reference sequence).

This clonotype was sampled from a human donor with classical Hodgkin lymphoma. The chain carries TRBV5-4 and TRBJ1-1; 8 bases are shared with TRBD1. The material was peripheral blood mononuclear cells (PBMCs), obtained at baseline. The CDR3 DNA sequence: TGTGCCAGCAGCCCTCAGGGGGCCATGAACACTGAAGCTTTCTTT. Translated, it gives CASSPQGAMNTEAFF. Full variable domain (outside the CDR3, taken from reference TRBV5-4 and TRBJ1-1): ETGVTQSPTHLIKTRGQQVTLRCSSQSGHNTVSWYQQALGQGPQFIFQYYREEENGRGNFPPRFSGLQFPNYSSELNVNALELDDSALYLCASSPQGAMNTEAFFGQGTRLTVV.